This TCR beta chain was sequenced during a study of blood T cell repertoires in COVID-19. As for the study in general: Sites in the United States, Italy and Spain provided acute and convalescent COVID-19 samples. PBMCs, B-cell-depleted T cells, or T cells were the source of the cDNA or gDNA that made up the material.

With 4 bases removed from V and 0 bases from J, the gap between germline ends came to 10 bases. The CDR3 is 14 residues long. Germline V CDR1 and CDR2: PRHDT, FYEKMQ (reference sequence). Seattle-derived patients entered the study during active infection and were followed longitudinally. Under the authors' procedure: Estimation of nucleated cell counts relied on the amplification of reference gene primers. Sequencing used immunoSEQ multiplex PCR; TCRdb keeps in-frame clones, though not all of them. V, J and clone size are taken as reported in that table, and D and trimming were inferred from the DNA itself. The sample shows some 150,000 clones, approximately 85% of them seen only once.

Sequencing was performed on peripheral blood. The sequence derives from a woman in her sixties with COVID-19, enrolled during active disease. The genes are TRBV13 and TRBJ2-7; D unclear. CDR3 in DNA: TGTGCCAGCAGCTCTTTGACTGACTCCTACGAGCAGTACTTC. Residues: CASSSLTDSYEQYF.